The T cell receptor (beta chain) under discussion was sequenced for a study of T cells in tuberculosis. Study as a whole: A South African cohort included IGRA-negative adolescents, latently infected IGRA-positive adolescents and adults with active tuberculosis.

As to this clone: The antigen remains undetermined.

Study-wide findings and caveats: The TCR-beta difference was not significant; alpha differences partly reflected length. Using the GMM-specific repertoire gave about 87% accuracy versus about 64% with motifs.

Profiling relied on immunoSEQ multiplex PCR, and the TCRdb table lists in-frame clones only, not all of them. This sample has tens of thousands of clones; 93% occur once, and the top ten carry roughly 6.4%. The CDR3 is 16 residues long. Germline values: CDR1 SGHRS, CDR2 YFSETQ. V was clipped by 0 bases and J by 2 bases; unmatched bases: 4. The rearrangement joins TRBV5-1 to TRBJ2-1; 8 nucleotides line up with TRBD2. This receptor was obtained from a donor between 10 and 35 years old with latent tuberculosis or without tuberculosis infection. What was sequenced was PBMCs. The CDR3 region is CASSLGSGGAYNEQFF. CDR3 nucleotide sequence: TGCGCCAGCAGCTTGGGGTCCGGGGGGGCCTACAATGAGCAGTTCTTC.